These 18 T cell receptor beta chains were sequenced from one sample in a study of shared clonotypes between healthy human individuals. CD45RO negativity and positive selection for CCR7 defined naive CD8 cells, a population that excluded terminally differentiated effector memory CD45RA+ cells. Assay used: immunoSEQ multiplex PCR; TCRdb lists only in-frame clones, some missing. The sample has around 2,000,000 clones; approximately 94% are singletons. The sequencing sample was made of naive CD8+ T cells sorted from blood. These receptors all stem from a man younger than 30 in good health.

This chain uses TRBV7-9 with TRBJ2-2; a weak D match, TRBD2 (6 bases). The CDR3 is 17 amino acids. Germline-derived CDR1 and CDR2 are SEHNR and FQNEAQ (reference sequence). V was pared by 1 base and J by 2 bases, with 14 bases between. The CDR3 coding sequence is TGTGCCAGCAGCTTAGTATCAGGGACTTTCAACACCGGGGAGCTGTTTTTT. Its protein product is CASSLVSGTFNTGELFF.

CDR3 sequence (DNA): TGCGCCAGCAGCCCAGTACTAGCGGGAGCTGACGAGCAGTACTTC. Protein: CASSPVLAGADEQYF. This sequence joins TRBV4-1 and TRBJ2-7; 11 bases align to TRBD2. The CDR3 is 15 residues long. Germline values: CDR1 MGHRA, CDR2 YSYEKL. The ends lost 4 bases at V and 5 bases at J; junction bases unmatched: 7.

The genes are TRBV2 and TRBJ2-3; no clear D gene. CDR3 length: 17 residues. Trimming removed 6 bases from V and 0 bases from J, with 19 bases in between. The germline V gene encodes CDR1 SNHLY and CDR2 FYNNEI. The CDR3 sequence is CASRVSNRLTSTDTQYF. The DNA of the CDR3 is TGTGCCAGCAGGGTATCCAATCGGTTGACTAGCACAGATACGCAGTATTTT. Drawing the rest from reference TRBV2 and TRBJ2-3, the complete variable domain is EPEVTQTPSHQVTQMGQEVILRCVPISNHLYFYWYRQILGQKVEFLVSFYNNEISEKSEIFDDQFSVERPDGSNFTLKIRSTKLEDSAMYFCASRVSNRLTSTDTQYFGPGTRLTVL.

The rearrangement joins TRBV6-6 to TRBJ2-1; D unresolved. Germline V gives CDR1 MNHNY, CDR2 SVGAGI (reference sequence). The V gene lost 3 bases and the J gene lost 9 bases, with 12 bases spanning the gap. This CDR3 has 13 residues. Written as DNA, the CDR3 is TGTGCCAGCAGTTATAGTTATGAAGCTGAGCAGTTCTTC. As protein: CASSYSYEAEQFF.

The chain links TRBV29-1 to TRBJ2-7, with 11 bases that match TRBD1. V shed 2 bases, J shed 2 bases, and the junction held 5 bases outside the gene matches. CDR3 length equals 15 residues. Looked up from germline, CDR1 is SQVTM and CDR2 is ANQGSEA. CDR3 loop: CSVETGQGAAYEQYF. The CDR3 nucleotides are TGCAGCGTTGAAACCGGACAGGGGGCAGCCTACGAGCAGTACTTC.

The rearrangement uses TRBV7-9 and TRBJ2-7; tentative D call: TRBD2 (6 bases). Deletions cut 0 bases from V and 7 bases from J, with 13 bases between. The CDR3 covers 14 residues. Germline CDR1 is SEHNR and CDR2 is FQNEAQ (reference sequence). CDR3 sequence (DNA): TGTGCCAGCAGCTTAGCGCACGGGACTCGGGAGCAGTACTTC. This codes for CASSLAHGTREQYF.

CDR3 loop: CASSTGPGGTQYF. The CDR3 coding sequence is TGTGCCAGCAGTACCGGGCCCGGAGGGACCCAGTACTTC. The chain has TRBV6-5 and TRBJ2-5; weak D call: TRBD2 (5 bases). The CDR3 loop spans 13 amino acids. Germline V lookup: CDR1 MNHEY, CDR2 SVGAGI. V lost 5 bases and J lost 7, with 14 bases in between.

Only one count was recorded for this clone. This sequence joins TRBV27 and TRBJ2-7; possible D gene TRBD2, 6 bases. The V gene's germline CDR1 is MNHEY and CDR2 SMNVEV (reference sequence). The CDR3 totals 15 residues. V lost 8 bases, J lost 5 bases, and 22 bases lay in between. The CDR3: CASSEGGVKVDEQYF. CDR3 DNA sequence: TGTGCCAGCTCGGAAGGCGGGGTAAAAGTCGACGAGCAGTACTTC.

V and J are TRBV5-1 and TRBJ1-6, with D hard to call. The CDR3 covers 14 residues. V dropped 5 bases and J dropped 10 bases, with 16 bases sitting between them. Germline loops: CDR1 SGHRS, CDR2 YFSETQ. CDR3 nucleotides: TGCGCCAGCAGTGAGGCGGTGTGGGAATCACCCCTCCACTTT. It encodes CASSEAVWESPLHF.

This chain uses TRBV5-4 with TRBJ2-1; D not certain. The CDR3 runs to 13 residues. CDR1 SGHNT and CDR2 YYREEE come from the germline V gene (reference sequence). Trimming took 0 bases from V and 8 from J, leaving 9 bases between them. CDR3 in amino acids: CASSLAGVDEQFF. CDR3 nucleotides: TGTGCCAGCAGCTTGGCTGGGGTCGATGAGCAGTTCTTC.

This chain uses TRBV13 with TRBJ1-2; perhaps TRBD1 as D (5 bases). V lost 4 bases to trimming and J lost 4 bases, with 13 bases between them. The CDR3 has 14 residues. Germline lookup yields CDR1 PRHDT and CDR2 FYEKMQ (reference sequence). The CDR3 DNA reads TGTGCCAGCAGCTCCCTTGGGGCCGGCTATGGCTACACCTTC. It is translated as CASSSLGAGYGYTF. Filled out from reference TRBV13 and TRBJ1-2, the complete variable domain reads AAGVIQSPRHLIKEKRETATLKCYPIPRHDTVYWYQQGPGQDPQFLISFYEKMQSDKGSIPDRFSAQQFSDYHSELNMSSLELGDSALYFCASSSLGAGYGYTFGSGTRLTVV.

The V gene is TRBV10-3, the J gene TRBJ1-5; TRBD1 matches at 8 bases. The length of the CDR3 is 13 residues. The germline gives CDR1 ENHRY, CDR2 SYGVKD. The ends lost 10 bases at V and 4 bases at J; junction bases unmatched: 6. CDR3 amino acids: CASGQGSNQPQHF. CDR3 DNA sequence: TGTGCCAGCGGACAGGGTAGTAATCAGCCCCAGCATTTT.

V and J are TRBV4-3 and TRBJ2-7, with TRBD2 matching over 9 bases. This CDR3 comprises 15 residues. Per germline, CDR1 LGHNA and CDR2 YSLEER. Trimming removed 2 bases from V and 4 bases from J; junction bases left unmatched: 6. The CDR3 region is CASSQRLAERYEQYF. The CDR3 DNA sequence: TGCGCCAGCAGCCAAAGACTAGCGGAACGTTACGAGCAGTACTTC.

The chain has TRBV10-3 and TRBJ2-7, with 14 bases lining up with TRBD2. Trimming at V came to 6 bases and at J to 3 bases, leaving 4 bases not matched to a gene. Germline CDR1 and CDR2: ENHRY and SYGVKD. The CDR3 is 15 residues long. The CDR3 reads CAISGGTSGGYEQYF. The CDR3 DNA follows: TGTGCCATCAGCGGAGGGACTAGCGGGGGCTACGAGCAGTACTTC.

The V gene is TRBV4-3, the J gene TRBJ1-6, with D hard to call. V was clipped by 0 bases and J by 7 bases, with 10 bases between them. The CDR3 covers 15 residues. Per germline, CDR1 LGHNA and CDR2 YSLEER. CDR3 amino acids: CASSQEVGSNSPLHF. DNA of the CDR3: TGCGCCAGCAGCCAAGAGGTAGGATCGAATTCACCCCTCCACTTT.

This clone was recorded only once. CDR3 nucleotide sequence: TGTGCCAGCAGTCCCTCTCCGATGGGGGGAGATACGCAGTATTTT. Protein product: CASSPSPMGGDTQYF. The gene calls are TRBV27 and TRBJ2-3; TRBD2 is a possible D gene (6 bases). Per the germline V gene, CDR1 is MNHEY and CDR2 is SMNVEV (reference sequence). This CDR3 is built from 15 residues. V lost 5 bases, J lost 5 bases, and 17 bases lay in between.

The chain employs TRBV29-1 and TRBJ2-7; either TRBD1 or TRBD2 may supply D (5 bases each). Germline lookup yields CDR1 SQVTM and CDR2 ANQGSEA. There are 13 residues in the CDR3. The V gene lost 2 bases and the J gene lost 6 bases, with 14 bases spanning the gap. CDR3 sequence (DNA): TGCAGCGTTGAAATTGGGGGACCTGGCGAGCAGTACTTC. Translated, it gives CSVEIGGPGEQYF.

The rearrangement joins TRBV10-1 to TRBJ1-1; D may be TRBD1 (5 bases). The V end lost 3 bases, the J end lost 4 bases, and 15 bases lay between the germline ends. This CDR3 spans 15 amino acids. The germline V gene encodes CDR1 WNHNN and CDR2 SYGVQD (reference sequence). This CDR3 is CASSDMEWGGTEAFF. In DNA, the CDR3 is TGCGCCAGCAGTGATATGGAATGGGGGGGCACTGAAGCTTTCTTT.